This entry lists 18 T cell receptor beta chains sequenced from one sample in a study of blood T cell repertoires in COVID-19. Profiled with immunoSEQ multiplex PCR; TCRdb holds only in-frame clones, not every one. The sample records about 180,000 clones, 70% to 90% being singletons. The sample comprised peripheral blood. These receptors were obtained from a man over 45 with active or convalescent COVID-19.

In this sample, this clone turned up once. The chain carries TRBV3-1 (or the pseudogene TRBV3-2) and TRBJ1-2; the match to TRBD1 covers 10 bases. The CDR3 spans 16 residues. Germline lookup yields CDR1 LGHDT and CDR2 YNNKEL (reference sequence). V was clipped by 4 bases and J by 4 bases; unmatched bases: 9. The CDR3 loop reads CASSPLSGTGVYGYTF. DNA of the CDR3: TGTGCCAGCAGCCCCCTGAGCGGGACAGGGGTCTATGGCTACACCTTC.

This chain joins TRBV7-9 and TRBJ2-1, with D tentatively TRBD2 (5 bases). Deletions cut 2 bases from V and 8 bases from J, with 10 bases between. The CDR3 length is 13 residues. Germline V CDR1 and CDR2: SEHNR, FQNEAQ (reference sequence). In DNA form, the CDR3 reads TGTGCCAGCAGCTTATTCCCGAGGGATGAGCAGTTCTTC. It codes for CASSLFPRDEQFF.

Written as DNA, the CDR3 is TGTGCCAGCAGTCTACAGAGCGGTCAGCCCCAGCATTTT. Translation: CASSLQSGQPQHF. The chain couples TRBV6-2 or TRBV6-3 to TRBJ1-5; no definite D call. Trimming shortened V by 5 bases and J by 6 bases, and 11 bases separated the two germline ends. The CDR3 has 13 amino acids. The germline gives CDR1 MNHEY, CDR2 SVGEGT.

CDR3 sequence: CASSTRGWDEAFF. The CDR3 bases are TGTGCCAGCAGCACAAGGGGGTGGGATGAAGCTTTCTTT. The chain joins TRBV9 to TRBJ1-1; D perhaps matches TRBD1 (6 bases). Germline V gene sequence: CDR1 SGDLS, CDR2 YYNGEE. Trimming shortened V by 4 bases and J by 7 bases, and 14 bases separated the two germline ends. The CDR3 sequence is 13 residues long.

The chain uses TRBV19 and TRBJ2-7; D is possibly TRBD2 (6 bases). The germline V gene has CDR1 LNHDA and CDR2 SQIVND (reference sequence). Trimming shortened V by 3 bases and J by 7 bases, and 16 bases separated the two germline ends. This CDR3 comprises 14 residues. CDR3 residues: CASSIGTPNGEQYF. The CDR3 nucleotides are TGTGCCAGTAGTATCGGGACTCCGAACGGGGAGCAGTACTTC.

The J gene is TRBJ2-7, the V gene TRBV20-1; D remains ambiguous. Looked up from germline, CDR1 is DFQATT and CDR2 is SNEGSKA (reference sequence). Trimming shortened V by 2 bases and J by 6 bases, and 8 bases separated the two germline ends. This CDR3 is built from 11 residues. The CDR3 DNA reads TGCAGTGCTAGAAGAACGGGCGAGCAGTACTTC. Its translation: CSARRTGEQYF.

This sequence joins TRBV19 and TRBJ1-6; 9 bases map to TRBD1. Trimming removed 4 bases from V and 9 bases from J; junction bases left unmatched: 7. CDR1 is LNHDA and CDR2 is SQIVND in the germline V gene (reference sequence). This CDR3 contains 15 residues. CDR3 sequence reads: CASSTDRGTSSPLHF. The CDR3 DNA sequence: TGTGCCAGTAGTACGGACAGGGGAACTTCTTCACCCCTCCACTTT. The whole variable domain, filled in from reference TRBV19 and TRBJ1-6, reads DGGITQSPKYLFRKEGQNVTLSCEQNLNHDAMYWYRQDPGQGLRLIYYSQIVNDFQKGDIAEGYSVSREKKESFPLTVTSAQKNPTAFYLCASSTDRGTSSPLHFGNGTRLTVT.

The chain joins TRBV2 to TRBJ1-5, with 12 bases lining up with TRBD1. The CDR3 length is 15 residues. The V segment lost 11 bases and the J segment 7 bases; nucleotides outside the gene matches: 12. Germline V gene sequence: CDR1 SNHLY, CDR2 FYNNEI. CDR3 residues: CASGSGTGGQQPQHF. The CDR3 DNA reads TGTGCCTCTGGGAGCGGGACAGGGGGCCAACAGCCCCAGCATTTT.

The genes are TRBV7-2 and TRBJ2-2, with 11 bases aligning to TRBD2. Germline CDR1 and CDR2: SGHTA and FQGNSA. V shed 1 base, J shed 1 base, and the junction held 5 bases outside the gene matches. CDR3 length: 18 amino acids. This CDR3 reads CASSLGLAGGRNTGELFF. The CDR3 DNA follows: TGTGCCAGCAGCTTAGGGCTAGCGGGAGGTAGGAACACCGGGGAGCTGTTTTTT.

V usage is TRBV28 and J usage is TRBJ1-2; 10 nucleotides match TRBD1. This CDR3 region has 16 residues. Germline CDR1 MDHEN, CDR2 SYDVKM. V shed 4 bases and J 6 bases; nucleotides not matched to a gene: 11. The CDR3 region has the DNA TGTGCCAGCAGTTCCACCCGGACAGGGGGGTCTCATGGCTACACCTTC. It translates to CASSSTRTGGSHGYTF.

The table lists this clone with a few counts. The chain is built from TRBV5-1 and TRBJ1-1, with D unresolved. Germline CDR1 SGHRS, CDR2 YFSETQ. The CDR3 spans 13 residues. V was clipped by 1 base and J by 3 bases, with 7 bases between them. CDR3 loop: CASSLQLDTEAFF. The CDR3 bases are TGCGCCAGCAGCTTGCAACTTGACACTGAAGCTTTCTTT.

The rearrangement uses TRBV5-6 and TRBJ1-1; D perhaps matches TRBD1 (5 bases). CDR3 length: 13 amino acids. The germline V gene has CDR1 SGHDT and CDR2 YYEEEE. V was trimmed by 2 bases and J by 1 base, leaving 6 bases between them. This chain's CDR3 is CASSFGQNTEAFF. In DNA, the CDR3 is TGTGCCAGCAGCTTCGGACAGAACACTGAAGCTTTCTTT.

The chain joins TRBV7-3 to TRBJ2-5; maybe TRBD1 (6 bases). Trimming took 7 bases from V and 2 from J, leaving 8 bases between them. The CDR3 consists of 12 residues. CDR1 and CDR2 from the germline V gene are SGHTA and FQGTGA. The CDR3 loop is CASNGTQETQYF. In DNA, the CDR3 is TGTGCCAGCAACGGGACACAAGAGACCCAGTACTTC.

The chain recombines TRBV4-2 with TRBJ2-1; 7 nucleotides agree with TRBD2. Germline trimming cut 4 bases from V and 4 bases from J; bases unmatched to any gene: 10. CDR3 length: 16 residues. The V gene's germline CDR1 is LGHNA and CDR2 YNFKEQ. The CDR3 spells CASSLRGAGKYNEQFF. The CDR3 DNA sequence: TGTGCCAGCAGCCTAAGGGGAGCGGGAAAGTACAATGAGCAGTTCTTC.

The rearrangement links TRBV7-9 to TRBJ1-5; D is perhaps TRBD1 (5 bases). The CDR3 has 14 amino acids. Deletions cut 3 bases from V and 3 bases from J, with 9 bases between. The germline CDR1 and CDR2 sequences are SEHNR and FQNEAQ (reference sequence). The DNA for the CDR3 is TGTGCCAGCAGCTTGACAGACCCCAATCAGCCCCAGCATTTT. As protein: CASSLTDPNQPQHF.

The chain carries TRBV18 and TRBJ1-1, with 10 bases lining up with TRBD1. This CDR3 is 16 amino acids long. The V and J ends lost 6 bases and 1 base, in that order; junction bases with no gene match: 8. The germline V gene has CDR1 KGHSH and CDR2 LQKENI. CDR3 region: CASSLDRGRENTEAFF. CDR3 DNA: TGTGCCAGCTCCCTCGACAGGGGGCGCGAGAACACTGAAGCTTTCTTT.

V is TRBV30 and J is TRBJ1-3; D perhaps matches TRBD1 (5 bases). The CDR3 runs to 15 residues. Trimming cost V 3 bases and J 7 bases, with 19 bases left between them. CDR1 is GTSNPN, CDR2 SVGIG, per germline (reference sequence). Here the CDR3 reads CAWRSLRGVSNTIYF. The CDR3 DNA sequence: TGTGCCTGGAGATCGCTTAGGGGCGTCTCCAACACCATATATTTT.

CDR3 protein: CASGQSSYNEQFF. CDR3 bases: TGTGCCAGCGGACAGAGCTCCTACAATGAGCAGTTCTTC. The chain joins TRBV5-8 to TRBJ2-1, with D possibly TRBD1 on 6 matching bases. This CDR3 has 13 residues. CDR1 SGHTS and CDR2 YDEGEE come from the germline V gene. V was shortened by 7 bases and J by 0 bases, with 8 bases between the two germline ends.